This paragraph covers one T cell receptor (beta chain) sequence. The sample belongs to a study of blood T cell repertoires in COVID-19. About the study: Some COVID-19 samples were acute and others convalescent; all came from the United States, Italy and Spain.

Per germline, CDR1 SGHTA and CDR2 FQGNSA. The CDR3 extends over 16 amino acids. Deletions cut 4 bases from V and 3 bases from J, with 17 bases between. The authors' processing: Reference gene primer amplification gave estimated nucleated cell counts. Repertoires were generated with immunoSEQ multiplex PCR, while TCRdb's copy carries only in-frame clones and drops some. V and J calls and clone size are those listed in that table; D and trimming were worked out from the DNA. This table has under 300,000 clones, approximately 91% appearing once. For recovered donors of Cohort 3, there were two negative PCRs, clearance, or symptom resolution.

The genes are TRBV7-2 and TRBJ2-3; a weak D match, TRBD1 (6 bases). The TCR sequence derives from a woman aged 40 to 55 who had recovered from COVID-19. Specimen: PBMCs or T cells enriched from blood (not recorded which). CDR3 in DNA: TGTGCCAGCAGCTCCAGGGACACTCAAGGGACAGATACGCAGTATTTT. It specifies CASSSRDTQGTDTQYF.